Each of the 21 T cell receptor beta chains below was sequenced from the same sample in a study of shared clonotypes between healthy human individuals. Sequencing was performed with immunoSEQ multiplex PCR; in TCRdb, only in-frame clones are kept and a portion is missing. The sample consists of roughly 640,000 clones, over 65% of them appearing once. The sequenced sample was memory CD4+ T cells sorted from blood. Documented subset: CD45RA-negative fraction. These receptors all stem from a woman aged 30 to 39 in good health.

The chain joins TRBV15 to TRBJ2-7; 7 bases align to TRBD2. The CDR3 runs to 14 residues. V was pared by 4 bases and J by 4 bases, with 7 bases of the junction left unmatched. From germline, CDR1 is LNHNV and CDR2 YYDKDF (reference sequence). CDR3 region: CATSTQPGGYEQYF. The CDR3 region has the DNA TGTGCCACCAGCACTCAACCGGGAGGTTACGAGCAGTACTTC.

This chain links TRBV7-6 with TRBJ1-1; D is unresolved. The CDR3 has 12 amino acids. The V end was cut by 5 bases, the J end by 7 bases, with 11 bases between. Germline-derived CDR1 and CDR2 are SGHVS and FNYEAQ. CDR3 residues: CASSPGFGEAFF. DNA for the CDR3: TGTGCCAGCAGCCCGGGGTTTGGTGAAGCTTTCTTT.

The rearrangement links TRBV7-2 to TRBJ2-7; no reliable D call. The CDR3 runs 13 residues. Germline V CDR1 and CDR2: SGHTA, FQGNSA. The V and J ends lost 6 bases and 2 bases respectively, with 11 bases between them. The CDR3 region has the DNA TGTGCCAGCAGTATCGTGGGGACCTACGAGCAGTACTTC. It is translated as CASSIVGTYEQYF.

The rearrangement links TRBV28 to TRBJ2-5; D gene uncertain. The J call is uncertain, as TRBJ2-7 better fits the DNA end. This CDR3 is 14 amino acids long. CDR1 is MDHEN and CDR2 is SYDVKM in the germline V gene. The CDR3 coding sequence is TGTGCCAGCAGTTTATTCGGTGGATCCTACGAGCAGTACTTC. Amino acid sequence: CASSLFGGSYEQYF.

This clone was found a few times. The rearrangement joins TRBV14 to TRBJ2-1; 9 bases are shared with TRBD2. CDR1 is SGHDN, CDR2 FVKESK, per germline. The junction had 10 bases not matched to a gene; V was cut back by 1 base and J by 6 bases. The CDR3 consists of 17 residues. This chain's CDR3 is CASSQGIAGGPINEQFF. The CDR3 DNA follows: TGTGCCAGCAGCCAAGGAATCGCGGGAGGGCCTATCAATGAGCAGTTCTTC.

The genes are TRBV6-4 and TRBJ2-3; weak D call: TRBD1 (5 bases). V was cut by 5 bases and J by 4 bases, with 13 bases left in between. The CDR3 is made up of 14 amino acids. Germline assignment: CDR1 MRHNA and CDR2 SNTAGT. The DNA for the CDR3 is TGTGCCAGCAGTACCCAGGGCTTTCCAGATACGCAGTATTTT. It is translated as CASSTQGFPDTQYF.

The genes are TRBV7-8 and TRBJ2-7; D perhaps matches TRBD2 (5 bases). Germline CDR1 is SGHVS and CDR2 is FQNEAQ. The CDR3 is 16 residues long. With 1 base removed from V and 7 bases from J, the gap between germline ends came to 20 bases. CDR3 sequence reads: CASSLVVTWELREQYF. The DNA of the CDR3 is TGTGCCAGCAGCTTAGTGGTGACTTGGGAGTTACGGGAGCAGTACTTC.

The chain recombines TRBV10-1 with TRBJ2-5, with D possibly being TRBD2 (6 bases). The germline gives CDR1 WNHNN, CDR2 SYGVQD (reference sequence). The CDR3 is made up of 15 amino acids. V lost 0 bases to trimming and J lost 5 bases, with 13 bases between them. CDR3 in DNA: TGCGCCAGCAGTGAGTCGCGAGGGGCGGGGGAGACCCAGTACTTC. Translation: CASSESRGAGETQYF.

This clone came up a few times. The V gene is TRBV6-5, the J gene TRBJ1-2, with TRBD1 as a possible D gene (5 bases). From germline, CDR1 is MNHEY and CDR2 SVGAGI. The CDR3 covers 13 residues. V lost 6 bases and J 4 bases, leaving 12 bases between the germline ends. The CDR3 here is CASRLTEIYGYTF. CDR3 nucleotide sequence: TGTGCCAGCAGGTTGACAGAGATCTATGGCTACACCTTC.

In regard to this clone: Other DNA variants within this sample encode the same CDR3. The chain is built from TRBV7-9 and TRBJ2-1; 9 bases fit TRBD1. There are 14 residues in the CDR3. V trimming: 4 bases; J trimming: 6 bases; junction bases outside the gene matches: 4. Germline V gene sequence: CDR1 SEHNR, CDR2 FQNEAQ (reference sequence). The DNA of the CDR3 is TGTGCCAGCAGCTCTGGACAGGGGAGCAATGAGCAGTTCTTC. This encodes CASSSGQGSNEQFF.

This clone was recorded only once. The gene calls are TRBV28 and TRBJ2-1, with 8 bases that match TRBD2. CDR1 is MDHEN, CDR2 SYDVKM, per germline. The CDR3 is 14 residues long. V lost 2 bases and J lost 3; bases outside the gene matches: 0. The CDR3 loop reads CASSLSGSYNEQFF. In DNA, the CDR3 is TGTGCCAGCAGTTTAAGCGGGAGCTACAATGAGCAGTTCTTC.

J is TRBJ2-2 and V is TRBV19; no reliable D call. Germline V gene lookup returns CDR1 LNHDA and CDR2 SQIVND (reference sequence). CDR3 length: 16 residues. V lost 1 base, J lost 7 bases, and 16 bases lay in between. The DNA of the CDR3 is TGTGCCAGTAGTATAGTTCAGGTTTCATCTTTCGGGGAGCTGTTTTTT. Translated: CASSIVQVSSFGELFF.

The V call is TRBV5-4, the J call TRBJ2-3; D remains ambiguous. CDR3 length: 14 amino acids. CDR1 and CDR2 (germline): SGHNT, YYREEE (reference sequence). The V end was cut by 4 bases, the J end by 1 base, with 10 bases between. In nucleotides, the CDR3 is TGTGCCAGCAGCCCAGGACCCGGCACAGATACGCAGTATTTT. It yields the protein CASSPGPGTDTQYF.

This chain connects TRBV13 to TRBJ1-4; 7 positions agree with TRBD1. Germline lookup yields CDR1 PRHDT and CDR2 FYEKMQ (reference sequence). The V gene end was trimmed by 5 bases and the J gene end by 0 bases; junction bases not matched to a gene: 9. The CDR3 is 17 amino acids. The CDR3 DNA follows: TGTGCCAGCAGCCCTCGACAGGGAGTGTCAACTAATGAAAAACTGTTTTTT. It is translated as CASSPRQGVSTNEKLFF.

The chain links TRBV30 to TRBJ1-6; 7 positions match TRBD1. The V and J ends lost 3 bases and 6 bases, in that order; junction bases with no gene match: 2. The CDR3 runs to 13 residues. Germline V gene lookup returns CDR1 GTSNPN and CDR2 SVGIG (reference sequence). The CDR3 is CAWRGQPNSPLHF. Here the CDR3 DNA reads TGTGCCTGGAGGGGACAGCCTAATTCACCCCTCCACTTT.

This clone was detected ten times or more. The sample has other DNA sequences that encode this CDR3 too. In DNA, the CDR3 is TGCGCCAGCAGCTTCGGCCAGACAGATACGCAGTATTTT. Protein product: CASSFGQTDTQYF. The V and J genes are TRBV5-1 and TRBJ2-3, with unresolved D. The CDR3 loop spans 13 amino acids. Germline CDR1 is SGHRS and CDR2 is YFSETQ. The V end was cut by 2 bases, the J end by 3 bases, with 7 bases between.

The CDR3 DNA follows: TGTGCCAGCAGCTCGAGCGGGAAGGACACCGGGGAGCTGTTTTTT. Protein sequence: CASSSSGKDTGELFF. V is TRBV11-3 and J is TRBJ2-2; 7 bases map to TRBD2. Germline V gene data show CDR1 as SGHNT and CDR2 as YENEEA. J gave up 3 bases and V 4 bases, and 5 bases lay outside the gene matches. CDR3 length: 15 residues.

The chain couples TRBV19 to TRBJ2-4; weak D call: TRBD1 (6 bases). This CDR3 spans 17 amino acids. Germline-derived CDR1 and CDR2 are LNHDA and SQIVND (reference sequence). Trimming shortened V by 3 bases and J by 1 base, and 16 bases separated the two germline ends. CDR3 amino acids: CASSIFTPGAAKNIQYF. The CDR3 DNA reads as TGTGCCAGTAGTATCTTCACACCAGGGGCGGCCAAAAACATTCAGTACTTC.

This chain connects TRBV6-1 to TRBJ2-7, with TRBD2 matching over 10 bases. Germline V gene sequence: CDR1 MNHNS, CDR2 SASEGT. The CDR3 runs 13 residues. V trimming: 10 bases; J trimming: 3 bases; junction bases outside the gene matches: 6. CDR3 DNA: TGTGCCACCCGGACTAGCGGTTTCTACGAGCAGTACTTC. Amino acids: CATRTSGFYEQYF.

This clone was seen once. The rearrangement links TRBV6-1 to TRBJ1-2; possible D gene TRBD1, 6 bases. V gave up 6 bases and J gave up 4 bases, with 12 bases separating them. This CDR3 is 13 amino acids long. CDR1 is MNHNS, CDR2 SASEGT, per germline. The CDR3 sequence: CASSQGQVYGYTF. The CDR3 DNA is TGTGCCAGCAGCCAGGGGCAGGTCTATGGCTACACCTTC.

The V gene is TRBV30, the J gene TRBJ2-7; 9 bases map to TRBD2. CDR1 is GTSNPN and CDR2 is SVGIG in the germline V gene (reference sequence). The CDR3 sequence is 13 residues long. J was trimmed by 1 base and V by 3 bases; bases with no gene match: 1. The CDR3 DNA reads TGTGCCTGGAGAACTAGCGGGTCCTACGAGCAGTACTTC. As protein: CAWRTSGSYEQYF.